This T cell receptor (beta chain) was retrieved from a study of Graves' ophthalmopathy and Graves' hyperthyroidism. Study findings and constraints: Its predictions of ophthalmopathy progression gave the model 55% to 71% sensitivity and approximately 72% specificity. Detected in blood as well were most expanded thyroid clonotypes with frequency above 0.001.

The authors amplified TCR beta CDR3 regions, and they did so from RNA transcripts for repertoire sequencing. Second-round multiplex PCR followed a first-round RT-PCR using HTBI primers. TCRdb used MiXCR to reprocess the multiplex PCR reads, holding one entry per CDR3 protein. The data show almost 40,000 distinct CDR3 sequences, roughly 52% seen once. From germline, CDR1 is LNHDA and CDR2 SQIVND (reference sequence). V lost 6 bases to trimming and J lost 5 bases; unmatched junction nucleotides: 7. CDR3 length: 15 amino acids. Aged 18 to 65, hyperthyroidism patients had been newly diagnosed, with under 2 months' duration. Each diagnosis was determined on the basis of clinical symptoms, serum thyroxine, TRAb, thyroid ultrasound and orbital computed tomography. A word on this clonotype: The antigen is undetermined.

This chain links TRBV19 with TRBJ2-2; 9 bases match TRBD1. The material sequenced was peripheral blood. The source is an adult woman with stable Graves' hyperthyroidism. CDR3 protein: CASSRGQGWTGELFF. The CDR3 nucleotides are TGTGCCAGTAGCCGAGGACAGGGGTGGACCGGGGAGCTGTTTTTT.